A single sample is the source of the 7 T cell receptor beta chains below, sequenced in a study of T cell responses to AZD1222 COVID-19 vaccine. Assay: immunoSEQ multiplex PCR; the TCRdb copy retains only in-frame clones and omits some. The data contain around 200,000 clones, just under 95% of them singletons. The material was peripheral blood, obtained 28 days after the second dose of the MenACWY control vaccine. The receptors shown here come from an adult who received the MenACWY meningococcal vaccine as a control.

The chain uses TRBV4-2 and TRBJ2-5; 13 nucleotides match TRBD2. V dropped 1 base and J dropped 4; count of bases not matched to a gene: 9. Germline-derived CDR1 and CDR2 are LGHNA and YNFKEQ. The CDR3 extends over 18 amino acids. CDR3 bases: TGTGCCAGCAGCCAAGGCCCACTAGCGGGGGGGCGGGGAGAGACCCAGTACTTC. Amino acid sequence: CASSQGPLAGGRGETQYF.

This sequence joins TRBV6-2 or TRBV6-3 and TRBJ2-1; TRBD1 might be the D (6 bases). Germline V gene lookup returns CDR1 MNHEY and CDR2 SVGEGT. Deletions cut 1 base from V and 1 base from J, with 8 bases between. The CDR3 runs 15 residues. The CDR3 nucleotides are TGTGCCAGCAGTTACTTACAGGGTTCCTACAATGAGCAGTTCTTC. Its protein product is CASSYLQGSYNEQFF.

The chain has TRBV12-5 and TRBJ1-1; 8 positions agree with TRBD1. The CDR3 is 16 residues long. Per germline, CDR1 LGHNT and CDR2 FRNRAP. V was clipped by 6 bases and J by 4 bases; unmatched bases: 13. CDR3: CASGTNIGQGSTEAFF. The CDR3 DNA sequence: TGTGCTAGTGGCACTAACATTGGACAGGGATCCACTGAAGCTTTCTTT.

The genes are TRBV24-1 and TRBJ1-4; no firm D call. The CDR3 loop spans 17 amino acids. V shed 2 bases and J shed 5 bases, with 17 bases lying between them. The V gene's germline CDR1 is KGHDR and CDR2 SFDVKD. CDR3 in amino acids: CATSDSDWLKENEKLFF. The CDR3 bases are TGTGCCACCAGTGATTCTGACTGGCTGAAGGAAAATGAAAAACTGTTTTTT.

CDR3: CASSLESGQGFNEQYF. As DNA, the CDR3 is TGTGCCAGCAGCTTAGAGTCTGGACAGGGTTTCAACGAGCAGTACTTC. The V call is TRBV11-2, the J call TRBJ2-7, with TRBD1 matching over 8 bases. After removal of 0 bases from V and 5 bases from J, the junction contained 9 bases not matched to a gene. Per the germline V gene, CDR1 is SGHAT and CDR2 is FQNNGV. This CDR3 comprises 16 residues.

J is TRBJ2-1 and V is TRBV5-1, with 11 bases that match TRBD1. The CDR3 is 15 residues long. Germline-derived CDR1 and CDR2 are SGHRS and YFSETQ. J lost 8 bases, V lost 5 bases, and 9 bases had no gene match. As DNA, the CDR3 is TGCGCCAGCAGTTTCTCCGGGACAGGGGGTTATGAGCAGTTCTTC. Amino acids: CASSFSGTGGYEQFF.

The chain links TRBV5-1 to TRBJ1-1; possible D gene TRBD1, 5 bases. V lost 1 base and J lost 1, with 14 bases in between. Germline CDR1 is SGHRS and CDR2 is YFSETQ. CDR3 length: 16 amino acids. The chain's CDR3 is CASSLSDQGTNTEAFF. CDR3 coding DNA: TGCGCCAGCAGCTTGTCGGACCAGGGCACGAACACTGAAGCTTTCTTT.